One sample yielded the 27 T cell receptor beta chains listed below, sequenced in a study of T cell clones after liver transplantation. TCRdb's table, derived via immunoSEQ multiplex PCR, lists solely in-frame clones and lacks some. The table records just under 60,000 clones, about two thirds of them present only once. Sequenced here: CD4+ T cells from blood, sampled at the approximately 16-month timepoint. Receptors originate from a human patient who received a liver transplant. Some T cells may be the graft donor's.

This CDR3 reads CASSLTGSGTAMYEQFF. In DNA form, the CDR3 reads TGTGCCAGCAGCCTCACGGGAAGCGGGACCGCAATGTATGAGCAGTTCTTC. V is TRBV7-2 and J is TRBJ2-1, with 7 bases matching TRBD2. CDR3 length: 17 amino acids. The germline V gene encodes CDR1 SGHTA and CDR2 FQGNSA. J was trimmed by 8 bases and V by 5 bases; bases with no gene match: 18.

The rearrangement links TRBV7-9 to TRBJ1-3; D is unclear. Between the trimmed V and J ends, which lost 1 base and 2 bases, there was a span of 12 bases. The length of the CDR3 is 16 residues. The germline CDR1 and CDR2 sequences are SEHNR and FQNEAQ (reference sequence). CDR3 sequence (DNA): TGTGCCAGCAGCTTAGATGGACGGATTACTGGAAACACCATATATTTT. Its protein product is CASSLDGRITGNTIYF. The variable domain in full, with the rest retrieved from reference TRBV7-9 and TRBJ1-3, is DTGVSQNPRHKITKRGQNVTFRCDPISEHNRLYWYRQTLGQGPEFLTYFQNEAQLEKSRLLSDRFSAERPKGSFSTLEIQRTEQGDSAMYLCASSLDGRITGNTIYFGEGSWLTVV.

This clone has a handful of counts. This chain uses TRBV11-2 with TRBJ2-5; D unclear. Germline CDR1 SGHAT, CDR2 FQNNGV. The CDR3 runs to 13 residues. Trimming shortened V by 1 base and J by 5 bases, and 8 bases separated the two germline ends. CDR3 nucleotide sequence: TGTGCCAGCAGCTTAGCCGTGGGGGAGACCCAGTACTTC. Translating it yields CASSLAVGETQYF.

This clone was seen only a few times. The sample contains more than one DNA sequence encoding this CDR3. J is TRBJ1-1 and V is TRBV5-1, with D possibly matching TRBD1 (5 bases). Germline V CDR1 and CDR2: SGHRS, YFSETQ. This CDR3 region has 16 residues. V gave up 0 bases and J gave up 0 bases, with 12 bases separating them. The DNA of the CDR3 is TGCGCCAGCAGCTTGGCCGGCACGGGGCTGAACACTGAAGCTTTCTTT. Protein product: CASSLAGTGLNTEAFF.

The chain couples TRBV19 to TRBJ1-1, with TRBD1 as a possible D gene (5 bases). Trimming took off 4 bases at V and 1 base at J, with 10 bases between the two ends. Germline V gives CDR1 LNHDA, CDR2 SQIVND (reference sequence). CDR3 length: 14 amino acids. CDR3 DNA: TGTGCCAGTAGTAGCAGGGATGGGAACACTGAAGCTTTCTTT. Protein: CASSSRDGNTEAFF.

This clone showed up just once. The chain joins TRBV6-5 to TRBJ2-2; possible D gene TRBD2, 5 bases. The CDR3 runs to 12 residues. CDR1 is MNHEY and CDR2 is SVGAGI in the germline V gene. Between the trimmed V and J ends, which lost 2 bases and 11 bases, there was a span of 9 bases. The CDR3 DNA sequence: TGTGCCAGCAGTTACCCTGGGAGAGAGCTGTTTTTT. This encodes CASSYPGRELFF.

The chain employs TRBV7-6 and TRBJ1-4, with TRBD1 identical over 11 bases. This CDR3 spans 14 amino acids. The V gene's germline CDR1 is SGHVS and CDR2 FNYEAQ. Losses at the gene ends were 5 bases for V and 7 bases for J; bases not matched to a gene: 3. The CDR3 is CASSPGTGGEKLFF. Written as DNA, the CDR3 is TGTGCCAGCAGCCCGGGGACAGGGGGTGAAAAACTGTTTTTT. The full variable domain, in which reference TRBV7-6 and TRBJ1-4 provide the parts outside the CDR3, is GAGVSQSPRYKVTKRGQDVALRCDPISGHVSLYWYRQALGQGPEFLTYFNYEAQQDKSGLPNDRFSAERPEGSISTLTIQRTEQRDSAMYRCASSPGTGGEKLFFGSGTQLSVL.

This clone has more than one count but fewer than ten. This chain connects TRBV2 to TRBJ2-1; D ambiguous. Germline-derived CDR1 and CDR2 are SNHLY and FYNNEI. The CDR3 covers 13 residues. V was shortened by 5 bases and J by 12 bases, with 17 bases between the two germline ends. The CDR3 DNA is TGTGCCAGCAGTCCTATAGAATTTCGTTGGCAGTTCTTC. Its translation is CASSPIEFRWQFF.

V gene TRBV30 combines with J gene TRBJ2-5; 10 bases align to TRBD2. This CDR3 has 14 amino acids. Germline assignment: CDR1 GTSNPN and CDR2 SVGIG (reference sequence). V shed 0 bases and J 5 bases; nucleotides not matched to a gene: 3. CDR3: CAWSVAGGRETQYF. The CDR3 DNA reads as TGTGCCTGGAGTGTAGCGGGGGGGCGTGAGACCCAGTACTTC.

V is TRBV11-2 and J is TRBJ1-1; the match to TRBD1 covers 7 bases. V shed 1 base and J 7 bases; nucleotides not matched to a gene: 9. CDR1 is SGHAT and CDR2 is FQNNGV in the germline V gene. The CDR3 length is 15 residues. The CDR3 DNA sequence: TGTGCCAGCAGCTTAGTTCCACAGGGGAGTGGTGAAGCTTTCTTT. Protein: CASSLVPQGSGEAFF. The full variable domain, rest sourced from reference TRBV11-2 and TRBJ1-1, is EAGVAQSPRYKIIEKRQSVAFWCNPISGHATLYWYQQILGQGPKLLIQFQNNGVVDDSQLPKDRFSAERLKGVDSTLKIQPAKLEDSAVYLCASSLVPQGSGEAFFGQGTRLTVV.

The rearrangement uses TRBV2 and TRBJ1-4; no reliable D call. Germline loops: CDR1 SNHLY, CDR2 FYNNEI. The length of the CDR3 is 15 residues. The germline V and J ends were trimmed by 0 bases and 7 bases, with 12 bases remaining between them. Here the CDR3 reads CASSEARAESEKLFF. The CDR3 coding sequence is TGTGCCAGCAGTGAAGCTCGGGCAGAGAGTGAAAAACTGTTTTTT.

This clone was observed a handful of times. This chain connects TRBV30 to TRBJ1-5, with 7 bases identical to TRBD1. The ends lost 0 bases at V and 3 bases at J; junction bases unmatched: 11. From germline, CDR1 is GTSNPN and CDR2 SVGIG (reference sequence). The CDR3 length is 17 residues. In DNA, the CDR3 is TGTGCCTGGAGTGTAGGGGCAGGGGGATTGGTCAATCAGCCCCAGCATTTT. It yields the protein CAWSVGAGGLVNQPQHF. Full variable domain (outside the CDR3, taken from reference TRBV30 and TRBJ1-5): SQTIHQWPATLVQPVGSPLSLECTVEGTSNPNLYWYRQAAGRGLQLLFYSVGIGQISSEVPQNLSASRPQDRQFILSSKKLLLSDSGFYLCAWSVGAGGLVNQPQHFGDGTRLSIL.

The chain uses TRBV14 and TRBJ1-2; 8 nucleotides align to TRBD1. CDR1 and CDR2 (germline): SGHDN, FVKESK. CDR3 size: 14 residues. With 3 bases clipped from V and 6 bases from J, the junction kept 6 bases outside the gene matches. Here the CDR3 reads CASSQRTTGDGYTF. CDR3 coding DNA: TGTGCCAGCAGCCAGAGAACGACAGGGGATGGCTACACCTTC.

The rearrangement links TRBV27 to TRBJ2-2; 7 nucleotides agree with TRBD1. The germline gives CDR1 MNHEY, CDR2 SMNVEV (reference sequence). This CDR3 comprises 17 residues. V lost 5 bases, J lost 2 bases, and 11 bases stayed unmatched. CDR3 region: CASSHATGTENTGELFF. In DNA, the CDR3 is TGTGCCAGCAGTCACGCGACCGGGACAGAAAACACCGGGGAGCTGTTTTTT.

This clone appeared a few times. The rearrangement links TRBV2 to TRBJ1-2; a weak D match, TRBD1 (5 bases). The CDR3 consists of 13 residues. Germline V gene data show CDR1 as SNHLY and CDR2 as FYNNEI. Trimming stripped 4 bases from V and 4 bases from J, with 10 bases between. The CDR3 spells CASSGQQTYGYTF. The CDR3 DNA reads as TGTGCCAGCAGTGGACAGCAGACCTATGGCTACACCTTC.

The chain combines TRBV4-2 with TRBJ2-3, with TRBD1 as a possible D gene (5 bases). This CDR3 comprises 13 residues. The germline CDR1 and CDR2 sequences are LGHNA and YNFKEQ. The V gene lost 0 bases and the J gene lost 5 bases, with 6 bases spanning the gap. CDR3 in amino acids: CASSQDTGDTQYF. CDR3 DNA: TGTGCCAGCAGCCAAGATACAGGAGATACGCAGTATTTT.

This rearrangement joins TRBV15 to TRBJ2-5; D remains unclear. In germline, CDR1 is LNHNV, CDR2 YYDKDF (reference sequence). This CDR3 comprises 12 residues. Between the trimmed V and J ends, which lost 1 base and 5 bases, there was a span of 5 bases. The CDR3 loop reads CATSRAEETQYF. CDR3 bases: TGTGCCACCAGCAGAGCAGAGGAGACCCAGTACTTC.

The chain joins TRBV18 to TRBJ1-5; 10 bases align to TRBD1. CDR3 length: 15 residues. With 4 bases clipped from V and 4 bases from J, the junction kept 4 bases outside the gene matches. The germline CDR1 and CDR2 sequences are KGHSH and LQKENI. This chain's CDR3 is CASSQGTGVNQPQHF. CDR3 coding DNA: TGTGCCAGCTCACAGGGGACAGGGGTGAATCAGCCCCAGCATTTT.

A word on this clone: The germline gene is not matched at one end of the junction; a read error may be the cause. This chain joins TRBV10-3 and TRBJ2-2; D is perhaps TRBD1 (6 bases). The germline V gene encodes CDR1 ENHRY and CDR2 SYGVKD. The CDR3 totals 14 residues. This CDR3 reads CAITETGNTGELFF. The DNA of the CDR3 is TGTGCCATCACTGAGACAGGCAACACCGGGGAGCTGTTTTTT.

The chain carries TRBV5-5 and TRBJ1-2; 10 bases match TRBD1. Trimming at V came to 4 bases and at J to 0 bases, leaving 3 bases not matched to a gene. The CDR3 is made up of 15 amino acids. Germline-derived CDR1 and CDR2 are SGHKS and YYEKEE (reference sequence). Here the CDR3 DNA reads TGTGCCAGCAGCGGAGGACAGGGGGCTAACTATGGCTACACCTTC. It codes for CASSGGQGANYGYTF.

As concerns this clone: Sequence at one end of the junction differs from germline and may be a read error. This chain uses TRBV15 with TRBJ1-2, with D possibly TRBD1 on 5 matching bases. The V gene's germline CDR1 is LNHNV and CDR2 YYDKDF (reference sequence). The CDR3 is made up of 14 amino acids. CDR3 amino acids: CATSRDEWGYGHTF. CDR3 bases: TGTGCCACCAGCAGAGACGAATGGGGGTATGGCCACACCTTC.

The CDR3 region is CAISESKGTAQETQYF. The CDR3 region has the DNA TGTGCCATCAGTGAGTCAAAAGGGACGGCTCAAGAGACCCAGTACTTC. This chain connects TRBV10-3 to TRBJ2-5, with D possibly called TRBD1 or TRBD2 (5 bases each). This CDR3 is 16 amino acids long. Germline-derived CDR1 and CDR2 are ENHRY and SYGVKD. Between the trimmed V and J ends, which lost 0 bases and 2 bases, there was a span of 13 bases.

The chain joins TRBV10-1 to TRBJ1-5, with D maybe TRBD1 (5 bases). The V end lost 5 bases, the J end lost 0 bases, and 14 bases lay between the germline ends. This CDR3 has 16 amino acids. CDR1 and CDR2 (germline): WNHNN, SYGVQD (reference sequence). CDR3 coding DNA: TGCGCCAGCAGTCCCACCCGGACAATTAGCAATCAGCCCCAGCATTTT. Its protein product is CASSPTRTISNQPQHF.

The rearrangement uses TRBV5-1 and TRBJ1-6; 7 bases match TRBD1. CDR3 length: 14 amino acids. Looked up from germline, CDR1 is SGHRS and CDR2 is YFSETQ. The trim removed 1 base at V and 5 bases at J, leaving 0 bases unmatched. The DNA of the CDR3 is TGCGCCAGCAGCTTGACAGGGGATAATTCACCCCTCCACTTT. Protein sequence: CASSLTGDNSPLHF.

The J gene is TRBJ2-2, the V gene TRBV10-2; TRBD2 might be the D (6 bases). The CDR3 is 14 amino acids. Trimming cost V 3 bases and J 5 bases, with 10 bases left between them. The V gene's germline CDR1 is WSHSY and CDR2 SAAADI. The CDR3 DNA follows: TGCGCCAGCAGTGATTTGGGGGGAACCGGGGAGCTGTTTTTT. This encodes CASSDLGGTGELFF.

The V and J genes are TRBV5-8 and TRBJ2-1, with TRBD2 matching over 15 bases. The CDR3 runs to 19 residues. Germline V CDR1 and CDR2: SGHTS, YDEGEE. The junction had 6 bases not matched to a gene; V was cut back by 1 base and J by 1 base. CDR3 protein: CASSLYGLAGGPSYNEQFF. The CDR3 DNA is TGTGCCAGCAGCTTGTATGGACTAGCGGGGGGGCCGTCCTACAATGAGCAGTTCTTC.

The genes are TRBV14 and TRBJ2-5, with 14 bases lining up with TRBD2. Germline CDR1 is SGHDN and CDR2 is FVKESK. The V segment lost 4 bases and the J segment 5 bases; nucleotides outside the gene matches: 6. CDR3 length equals 16 residues. The DNA for the CDR3 is TGTGCCAGCAGCCGCGGGACTAGCGGGAGCCGGGAGACCCAGTACTTC. It yields the protein CASSRGTSGSRETQYF.